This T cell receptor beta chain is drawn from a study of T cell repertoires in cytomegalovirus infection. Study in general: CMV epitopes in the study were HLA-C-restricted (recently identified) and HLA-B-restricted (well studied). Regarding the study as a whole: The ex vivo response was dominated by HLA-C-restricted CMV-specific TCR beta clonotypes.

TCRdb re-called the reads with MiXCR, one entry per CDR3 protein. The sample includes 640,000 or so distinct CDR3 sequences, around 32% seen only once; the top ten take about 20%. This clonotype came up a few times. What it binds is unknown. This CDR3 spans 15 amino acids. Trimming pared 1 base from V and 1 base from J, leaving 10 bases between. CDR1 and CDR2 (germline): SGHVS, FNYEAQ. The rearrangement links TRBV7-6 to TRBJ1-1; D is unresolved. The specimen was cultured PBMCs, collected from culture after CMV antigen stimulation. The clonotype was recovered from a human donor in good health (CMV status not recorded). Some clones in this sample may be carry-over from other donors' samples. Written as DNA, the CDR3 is TGTGCCAGCAGCTTAGTGTGGGCTTGGAACACTGAAGCTTTCTTT. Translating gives CASSLVWAWNTEAFF.